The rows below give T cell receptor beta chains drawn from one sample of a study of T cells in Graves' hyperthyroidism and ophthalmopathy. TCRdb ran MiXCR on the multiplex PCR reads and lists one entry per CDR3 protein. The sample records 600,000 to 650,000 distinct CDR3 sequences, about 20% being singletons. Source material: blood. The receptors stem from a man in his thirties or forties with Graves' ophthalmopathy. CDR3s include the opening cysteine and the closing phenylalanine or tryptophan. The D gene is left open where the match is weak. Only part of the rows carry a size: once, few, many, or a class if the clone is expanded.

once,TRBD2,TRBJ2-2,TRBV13,CASSHSTSGSSNTGELFF,TGTGCCAGCAGCCACTCGACTAGCGGGAGCTCGAACACCGGGGAGCTGTTTTTT
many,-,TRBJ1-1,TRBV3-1,CASSQVSGGTEAFF,TGTGCCAGCAGCCAAGTATCGGGGGGCACTGAAGCTTTCTTT
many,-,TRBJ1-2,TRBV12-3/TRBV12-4,CASSLEGRAGYTF,TGTGCCAGCAGTTTAGAGGGCCGGGCTGGCTACACCTTC
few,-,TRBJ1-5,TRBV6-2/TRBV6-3,CASRDWGNQPQHF,TGTGCCAGCAGAGACTGGGGCAATCAGCCCCAGCATTTT
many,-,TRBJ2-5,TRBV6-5,CASSYSSEGAGKTQYF,TGTGCCAGCAGTTACTCGTCTGAGGGGGCGGGGAAGACCCAGTACTTC
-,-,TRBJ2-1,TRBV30,CAWSVLGPRDEQFF,TGTGCCTGGAGTGTACTGGGGCCCAGGGATGAGCAGTTCTTC
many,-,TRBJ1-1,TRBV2,CASSEGDTEAFF,TGTGCCAGCAGTGAAGGTGACACTGAAGCTTTCTTT
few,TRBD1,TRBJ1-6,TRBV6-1,CAIDSDRAYHF,TGTGCCATCGACTCGGACAGGGCATATCACTTT
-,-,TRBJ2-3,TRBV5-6,CASSFIATSTDTQYF,TGTGCCAGCAGCTTTATAGCGACTAGCACAGATACGCAGTATTTT
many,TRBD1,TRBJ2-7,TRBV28,CASSLGVWTGGRAPYEQYF,TGTGCCAGCAGTTTAGGGGTGTGGACAGGGGGCCGGGCACCCTACGAGCAGTACTTC
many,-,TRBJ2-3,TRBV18,CASSPSRHTDTQYF,TGTGCCAGCTCACCCTCCCGACACACAGATACGCAGTATTTT
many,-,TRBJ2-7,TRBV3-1,CASSQRAADYEQYF,TGTGCCAGCAGCCAACGAGCTGCTGACTACGAGCAGTACTTC
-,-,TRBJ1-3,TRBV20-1,CSAEGQGPLSGNTIYF,TGCAGTGCTGAAGGGCAGGGACCCCTCTCTGGAAACACCATATATTTT
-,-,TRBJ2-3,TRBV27,CYPLPGGTDTQYF,TGTTACCCCCTCCCAGGGGGCACAGATACGCAGTATTTT
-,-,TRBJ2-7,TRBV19,CASSISGKEVYEQYF,TGTGCCAGTAGTATAAGTGGGAAGGAGGTCTACGAGCAGTACTTC
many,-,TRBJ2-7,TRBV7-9,CASTLSQGTGYEQYF,TGTGCCAGCACCCTTTCCCAGGGTACCGGTTACGAGCAGTACTTC
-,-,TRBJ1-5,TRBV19,CASSRGTLEGQPQHF,TGTGCCAGTAGTAGAGGGACGCTCGAAGGTCAGCCCCAGCATTTT
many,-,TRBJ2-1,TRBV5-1,CASSLDRTRENEQFF,TGCGCCAGCAGCTTGGATCGGACTCGAGAAAATGAGCAGTTCTTC
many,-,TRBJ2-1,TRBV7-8,CASSLGGAREQFF,TGTGCCAGCAGCTTAGGGGGGGCCCGTGAGCAGTTCTTC
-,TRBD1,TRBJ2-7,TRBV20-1,CSARGTGSINYEQYF,TGCAGTGCTAGAGGGACAGGCTCAATAAACTACGAGCAGTACTTC
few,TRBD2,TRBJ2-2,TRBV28,CASSHRRLARNTGELFF,TGTGCCAGCAGTCATAGACGACTAGCTCGGAACACCGGGGAGCTGTTTTTT
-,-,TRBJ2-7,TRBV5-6,CASSYRGSSSYEQYF,TGTGCCAGCAGCTACCGCGGGTCTTCTTCCTACGAGCAGTACTTC
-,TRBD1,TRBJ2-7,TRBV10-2,CASSVQGAWYEQYF,TGCGCCAGCAGTGTGCAGGGGGCTTGGTACGAGCAGTACTTC
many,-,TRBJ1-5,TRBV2,CASSEDGQNSNQPQHF,TGTGCCAGCAGTGAAGACGGGCAGAATAGCAATCAGCCCCAGCATTTT
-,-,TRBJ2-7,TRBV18,CASSPPSRTLAEQYF,TGTGCCAGCTCACCACCGAGCAGGACCCTGGCCGAGCAGTACTTC
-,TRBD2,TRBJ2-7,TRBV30,CAWSGAGTSGSLYEQYF,TGTGCCTGGAGTGGGGCCGGGACTAGCGGGAGTCTTTACGAGCAGTACTTC
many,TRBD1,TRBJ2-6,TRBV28,CASGTGGSGANVLTF,TGTGCCAGCGGGACAGGAGGCTCTGGGGCCAACGTCCTGACTTTC
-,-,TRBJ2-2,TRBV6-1,CASSEGQVAGELFF,TGTGCCAGCAGTGAAGGTCAGGTGGCCGGGGAGCTGTTTTTT
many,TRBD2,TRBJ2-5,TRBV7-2,CASRRTSSETQYF,TGTGCCAGCAGGAGGACTAGCAGCGAGACCCAGTACTTC